These 29 T cell receptor beta chains came from one sample sequenced in a study of T cell responses to AZD1222 COVID-19 vaccine. Clones were read by immunoSEQ multiplex PCR, and TCRdb kept only the in-frame ones, dropping some. The data show approximately 92,000 clones, with approximately 91% seen just once and around a fifth held by the top ten. Sequencing was performed on peripheral blood, taken on day 0 of AZD1222 vaccination. The receptors stem from an adult in good health.

This clone was observed a single time. This chain joins TRBV6-5 and TRBJ1-2; no reliable D call. The CDR3 contains 13 residues. V was trimmed by 6 bases and J by 0 bases, leaving 8 bases between them. The germline CDR1 and CDR2 sequences are MNHEY and SVGAGI. The CDR3, as DNA: TGTGCCAGCAGCCCACAGACTAACTATGGCTACACCTTC. Protein sequence: CASSPQTNYGYTF.

The chain uses TRBV18 and TRBJ2-5, with 9 bases fitting TRBD2. This CDR3 contains 15 residues. The germline V gene encodes CDR1 KGHSH and CDR2 LQKENI. Germline trimming cut 0 bases from V and 5 bases from J; bases unmatched to any gene: 4. The CDR3, as DNA: TGTGCCAGCTCACCACCTAGCGGGGGAGGTGAGACCCAGTACTTC. It encodes CASSPPSGGGETQYF.

The V call is TRBV19, the J call TRBJ2-3, with TRBD1 as a possible D gene (5 bases). This CDR3 region has 14 residues. Trimming took off 5 bases at V and 5 bases at J, with 14 bases between the two ends. Germline CDR1 reads LNHDA; CDR2 reads SQIVND (reference sequence). CDR3 coding DNA: TGTGCCAGTAGTTGGGGCCTGGTCGGAGATACGCAGTATTTT. Protein sequence: CASSWGLVGDTQYF.

V gene TRBV28 combines with J gene TRBJ1-5; D not certain. Trimming removed 7 bases from V and 3 bases from J, with 19 bases in between. Germline lookup yields CDR1 MDHEN and CDR2 SYDVKM. This CDR3 has 16 amino acids. In DNA, the CDR3 is TGTGCCAGCATCCCCGGGTCCGAGCCCTACAATCAGCCCCAGCATTTT. Protein sequence: CASIPGSEPYNQPQHF.

The J gene is TRBJ1-6, the V gene TRBV2; no firm D call. CDR3 size: 11 residues. The V gene's germline CDR1 is SNHLY and CDR2 FYNNEI. Trimming stripped 8 bases from V and 12 bases from J, with 11 bases between. This chain's CDR3 is CASATSEPLHF. As DNA, the CDR3 is TGTGCCAGCGCGACATCCGAACCCCTCCACTTT. Full variable domain (missing parts from reference TRBV2 and TRBJ1-6): EPEVTQTPSHQVTQMGQEVILRCVPISNHLYFYWYRQILGQKVEFLVSFYNNEISEKSEIFDDQFSVERPDGSNFTLKIRSTKLEDSAMYFCASATSEPLHFGNGTRLTVT.

This sequence joins TRBV6-6 and TRBJ1-3; 7 nucleotides line up with TRBD1. The CDR3 extends over 15 amino acids. V was pared by 8 bases and J by 0 bases, with 7 bases of the junction left unmatched. Looked up from germline, CDR1 is MNHNY and CDR2 is SVGAGI (reference sequence). The CDR3 spells CASGIRGTSGNTIYF. CDR3 bases: TGTGCCAGCGGAATCAGGGGGACCTCTGGAAACACCATATATTTT.

The rearrangement joins TRBV6-5 to TRBJ1-2; D is perhaps TRBD1 (5 bases). Trimming left V 5 bases short and J 4 bases short, with 17 bases between. Germline V gene sequence: CDR1 MNHEY, CDR2 SVGAGI. This CDR3 spans 15 amino acids. The CDR3 here is CASSPLQGASYGYTF. CDR3 DNA: TGTGCCAGCAGTCCCCTTCAGGGAGCGAGCTATGGCTACACCTTC.

The chain links TRBV4-1 to TRBJ1-2; unclear D gene. CDR3 length: 15 residues. The germline V and J ends were trimmed by 0 bases and 0 bases, with 8 bases remaining between them. Germline-derived CDR1 and CDR2 are MGHRA and YSYEKL. The CDR3 region has the DNA TGCGCCAGCAGCCAAGAACAACTAGCTAACTATGGCTACACCTTC. As protein: CASSQEQLANYGYTF.

The chain combines TRBV19 with TRBJ1-5; perhaps TRBD1 as D (6 bases). Germline V gene data show CDR1 as LNHDA and CDR2 as SQIVND (reference sequence). V gave up 3 bases and J gave up 3 bases, with 12 bases separating them. The CDR3 is made up of 15 amino acids. The CDR3 loop is CASSISSGVNQPQHF. CDR3 sequence (DNA): TGTGCCAGTAGTATTAGCTCAGGGGTCAATCAGCCCCAGCATTTT.

This rearrangement joins TRBV19 to TRBJ1-5; 10 bases line up with TRBD1. J gave up 3 bases and V 6 bases, and 11 bases lay outside the gene matches. Germline V gene sequence: CDR1 LNHDA, CDR2 SQIVND (reference sequence). This CDR3 comprises 17 residues. CDR3 amino acids: CASREGWTGGLNQPQHF. DNA for the CDR3: TGTGCCAGTAGGGAGGGATGGACAGGGGGACTCAATCAGCCCCAGCATTTT.

The V gene is TRBV2, the J gene TRBJ1-1; 8 bases fit TRBD1. Germline CDR1 SNHLY, CDR2 FYNNEI. The CDR3 covers 15 residues. Trimming at V came to 2 bases and at J to 5 bases, leaving 7 bases not matched to a gene. In DNA form, the CDR3 reads TGTGCCAGCAGTGAACGGGCAGGGGGCGTAACTGAAGCTTTCTTT. Amino acid sequence: CASSERAGGVTEAFF.

V usage is TRBV19 and J usage is TRBJ1-1, with TRBD1 matching over 8 bases. The V segment lost 8 bases and the J segment 6 bases; nucleotides outside the gene matches: 8. This CDR3 has 13 amino acids. Germline V gene lookup returns CDR1 LNHDA and CDR2 SQIVND (reference sequence). CDR3: CASLDRDLAEAFF. CDR3 nucleotides: TGTGCCAGTTTGGACAGGGATCTCGCTGAAGCTTTCTTT.

V gene TRBV6-5 combines with J gene TRBJ1-2; 7 bases match TRBD1. CDR1 and CDR2 (germline): MNHEY, SVGAGI. The CDR3 has 12 amino acids. The V and J ends lost 6 bases and 4 bases, in that order; junction bases with no gene match: 2. The CDR3 region is CASRRDSYGYTF. The CDR3 region has the DNA TGTGCCAGCAGGCGGGACAGCTATGGCTACACCTTC.

The chain is built from TRBV10-3 and TRBJ1-3; D is possibly TRBD1 (6 bases). The CDR3 is 15 residues long. V was pared by 5 bases and J by 2 bases, with 13 bases between. In germline, CDR1 is ENHRY, CDR2 SYGVKD. The CDR3 DNA is TGTGCCATCAGTAGTCGGGGGCTCACTGGAAACACCATATATTTT. Translation: CAISSRGLTGNTIYF.

The chain combines TRBV18 with TRBJ2-7; 8 positions agree with TRBD2. The CDR3 sequence is 16 residues long. Germline V gene sequence: CDR1 KGHSH, CDR2 LQKENI. After removal of 2 bases from V and 5 bases from J, the junction contained 11 bases not matched to a gene. The CDR3 loop is CASSPGLAGGLDEQYF. The CDR3 DNA sequence: TGTGCCAGCTCACCAGGATTGGCGGGGGGATTGGACGAGCAGTACTTC.

The rearrangement uses TRBV5-4 and TRBJ2-1; tentatively, D is TRBD2 (7 bases). Trimming removed 3 bases at V and 3 bases at J, with 13 bases between. The CDR3 contains 15 residues. Germline V lookup: CDR1 SGHNT, CDR2 YYREEE (reference sequence). The CDR3 DNA reads TGTGCCAGCAGCTCACAGGGAGGGGTCTACAATGAGCAGTTCTTC. Its protein is CASSSQGGVYNEQFF.

The chain carries TRBV19 and TRBJ2-1; D perhaps matches TRBD2 (5 bases). Trimming took off 2 bases at V and 5 bases at J, with 13 bases between the two ends. Looked up from germline, CDR1 is LNHDA and CDR2 is SQIVND (reference sequence). There are 15 residues in the CDR3. CDR3 region: CASSISLAGDNEQFF. CDR3 bases: TGTGCCAGTAGTATAAGCCTAGCTGGGGACAATGAGCAGTTCTTC.

V gene TRBV20-1 combines with J gene TRBJ2-1; D is unresolved. CDR3 size: 16 residues. V lost 3 bases to trimming and J lost 0 bases, with 15 bases between them. Germline V CDR1 and CDR2: DFQATT, SNEGSKA (reference sequence). CDR3 sequence: CSASAIDKSSYNEQFF. The CDR3 DNA is TGCAGTGCTAGTGCTATTGACAAGAGCTCCTACAATGAGCAGTTCTTC.

The chain carries TRBV10-3 and TRBJ2-7, with D perhaps given as TRBD1 or TRBD2 (5 bases each). This CDR3 region has 12 residues. Trimming left V 4 bases short and J 2 bases short, with 6 bases between. Germline V gives CDR1 ENHRY, CDR2 SYGVKD. The CDR3 DNA follows: TGTGCCATCAGTGGGGGGACCTACGAGCAGTACTTC. Residues: CAISGGTYEQYF.

The genes are TRBV27 and TRBJ2-3, with TRBD2 matching over 16 bases. From germline, CDR1 is MNHEY and CDR2 SMNVEV (reference sequence). Unmatched junction bases numbered 9, after V lost 1 base and J lost 8 bases. The CDR3 has 18 residues. CDR3 protein: CASSLFGTSGGGAGTQYF. CDR3 coding DNA: TGTGCCAGCAGTTTATTCGGGACTAGCGGGGGGGGAGCTGGTACGCAGTATTTT.

This clone was observed a single time. The chain employs TRBV3-1 (or the pseudogene TRBV3-2) and TRBJ2-3; 7 bases line up with TRBD2. The CDR3 consists of 18 residues. Per germline, CDR1 LGHDT and CDR2 YNNKEL (reference sequence). V lost 1 base and J lost 2; bases outside the gene matches: 12. The chain's CDR3 is CASSQVPRAGALTDTQYF. The DNA for the CDR3 is TGTGCCAGCAGCCAAGTTCCCCGCGCGGGAGCCCTCACAGATACGCAGTATTTT.

The V call is TRBV29-1, the J call TRBJ1-4; D unclear. Germline V gene lookup returns CDR1 SQVTM and CDR2 ANQGSEA. This CDR3 region has 13 residues. V gave up 5 bases and J gave up 3 bases, with 10 bases separating them. The CDR3 DNA follows: TGCAGCGTTAAGAGAACGGCTAATGAAAAACTGTTTTTT. This codes for CSVKRTANEKLFF. The variable domain in full, with the rest retrieved from reference TRBV29-1 and TRBJ1-4, is SAVISQKPSRDICQRGTSLTIQCQVDSQVTMMFWYRQQPGQSLTLIATANQGSEATYESGFVIDKFPISRPNLTFSTLTVSNMSPEDSSIYLCSVKRTANEKLFFGSGTQLSVL.

This chain uses TRBV6-5 with TRBJ2-3, with D perhaps matching TRBD1 (5 bases). The CDR3 loop spans 14 amino acids. CDR1 and CDR2 from the germline V gene are MNHEY and SVGAGI. Trimming pared 2 bases from V and 1 base from J, leaving 7 bases between. The CDR3 region has the DNA TGTGCCAGCAGTTACGGCAGGGGCACAGATACGCAGTATTTT. Amino acids: CASSYGRGTDTQYF.

The chain carries TRBV7-2 and TRBJ2-1; a weak D match, TRBD2 (6 bases). Germline values: CDR1 SGHTA, CDR2 FQGNSA. This CDR3 contains 16 residues. V was pared by 1 base and J by 4 bases, with 14 bases between. CDR3 loop: CASSLGGGARYNEQFF. The DNA of the CDR3 is TGTGCCAGCAGCTTAGGAGGAGGGGCCCGTTACAATGAGCAGTTCTTC.

The gene calls are TRBV2 and TRBJ1-2; D may be TRBD1 (5 bases). CDR3 length equals 14 residues. The germline gives CDR1 SNHLY, CDR2 FYNNEI. V was clipped by 6 bases and J by 7 bases, with 18 bases between them. The CDR3 region is CASRGDLGVLGYTF. The CDR3 coding sequence is TGTGCCAGCAGGGGGGATTTAGGGGTACTTGGCTACACCTTC.

The genes are TRBV20-1 and TRBJ1-2; 9 nucleotides agree with TRBD1. The V and J ends lost 6 bases and 7 bases, in that order; junction bases with no gene match: 3. Looked up from germline, CDR1 is DFQATT and CDR2 is SNEGSKA (reference sequence). This CDR3 is 11 amino acids long. CDR3 DNA: TGCAGTGCCGACAGGGGGGGTGGCTACACCTTC. Translated: CSADRGGGYTF.

The rearrangement uses TRBV14 and TRBJ1-6; 11 positions match TRBD1. Per the germline V gene, CDR1 is SGHDN and CDR2 is FVKESK. With 3 bases clipped from V and 9 bases from J, the junction kept 7 bases outside the gene matches. The CDR3 runs 16 residues. CDR3 nucleotide sequence: TGTGCCAGCAGCCAGGACAGGGGGCTTTTTGGTTCACCCCTCCACTTT. Its protein product is CASSQDRGLFGSPLHF.

This chain uses TRBV11-2 with TRBJ1-1; no clear D. The CDR3 covers 14 residues. Germline-derived CDR1 and CDR2 are SGHAT and FQNNGV. V was pared by 5 bases and J by 0 bases, with 10 bases between. The CDR3 DNA reads as TGTGCCAGCAGCGCGACGGCAATGAACACTGAAGCTTTCTTT. The encoded protein is CASSATAMNTEAFF.

Details on this clone: Other DNA sequences of this sample code for an identical CDR3. V usage is TRBV12-3 or TRBV12-4 and J usage is TRBJ1-2; 7 bases line up with TRBD1. The CDR3 runs to 13 residues. V trimming: 3 bases; J trimming: 2 bases; junction bases outside the gene matches: 0. The DNA for the CDR3 is TGTGCCAGCAGTTTGACAGGGAACTATGGCTACACCTTC. Amino acid sequence: CASSLTGNYGYTF.